The sequence of this T cell receptor (beta chain) was determined in a study of T cell repertoires in cytomegalovirus infection. Study-level information: Recently identified HLA-C-restricted and well-studied HLA-B-restricted CMV epitopes were used. From public TCR beta signatures came an indication of both CMV infection and matching HLA type.

Overall study findings and caveats: The ex vivo response was dominated by HLA-C-restricted CMV-specific TCR beta clonotypes. Cumulated frequencies of public TCR beta families served to identify carriers of CMV plus the relevant HLA.

One entry per CDR3 protein results from TCRdb running MiXCR on the reads. The repertoire includes 300,000 to 400,000 distinct CDR3 sequences, around 29% of them detected once, and around 19% sits in the top ten. In its sample, this clonotype was seen a few times. The antigen is not known. This sample comprised cultured PBMCs, obtained from culture after CMV antigen stimulation. The source of this sequence is a human donor in good health (CMV status not recorded). Some clones in this sample may be carry-over from other donors' samples.

The CDR3 spells CATSRPGRGEQFF. In DNA form, the CDR3 reads TGTGCCACCAGCAGACCAGGTAGGGGTGAGCAGTTCTTC. This chain joins TRBV15 and TRBJ2-1; D is perhaps TRBD1 (5 bases). The CDR3 spans 13 residues. V was trimmed by 2 bases and J by 9 bases, leaving 11 bases between them. From germline, CDR1 is LNHNV and CDR2 YYDKDF (reference sequence).